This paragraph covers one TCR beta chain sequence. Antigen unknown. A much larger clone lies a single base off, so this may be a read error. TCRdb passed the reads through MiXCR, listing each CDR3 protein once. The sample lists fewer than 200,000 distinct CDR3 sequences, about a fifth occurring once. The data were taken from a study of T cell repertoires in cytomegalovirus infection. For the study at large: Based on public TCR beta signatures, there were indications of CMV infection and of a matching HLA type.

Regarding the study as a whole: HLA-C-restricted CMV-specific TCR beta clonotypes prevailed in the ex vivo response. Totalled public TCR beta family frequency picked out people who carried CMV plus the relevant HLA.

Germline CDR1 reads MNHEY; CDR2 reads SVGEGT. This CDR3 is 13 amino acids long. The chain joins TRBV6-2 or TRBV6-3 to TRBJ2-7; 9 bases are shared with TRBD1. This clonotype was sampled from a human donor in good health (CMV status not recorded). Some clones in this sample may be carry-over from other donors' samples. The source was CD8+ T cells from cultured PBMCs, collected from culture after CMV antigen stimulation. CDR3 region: CASSWTGAYDQYF. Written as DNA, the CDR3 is TGTGCCAGCAGTTGGACAGGGGCCTACGACCAGTACTTC.